This paragraph reports one TCR beta chain. Combining a sample-barcoded 5' primer with a J-beta primer mix, a second PCR ran for 7 to 11 cycles. TCRdb redid the calling of the 5' RACE reads with MiXCR, one entry per CDR3 protein. The sample includes over a million distinct CDR3 sequences, 59% of them seen just once. The data derive from a study of blood T cells in healthy people across ages. V shed 5 bases, J shed 11 bases, and the junction held 19 bases outside the gene matches. The CDR3 runs 16 residues. Germline loops: CDR1 LGHDT, CDR2 YNNKEL (reference sequence). This sequence was found in a man between 18 and 29 years old in good health. The specimen sequenced was blood. The chain combines TRBV3-1 with TRBJ2-5, with 8 positions matching TRBD2. CDR3 amino acids: CASSSYSGTTYNEQYF. For the CDR3, the DNA is TGTGCCAGCAGCTCATATAGCGGGACAACCTACAATGAGCAGTACTTC.